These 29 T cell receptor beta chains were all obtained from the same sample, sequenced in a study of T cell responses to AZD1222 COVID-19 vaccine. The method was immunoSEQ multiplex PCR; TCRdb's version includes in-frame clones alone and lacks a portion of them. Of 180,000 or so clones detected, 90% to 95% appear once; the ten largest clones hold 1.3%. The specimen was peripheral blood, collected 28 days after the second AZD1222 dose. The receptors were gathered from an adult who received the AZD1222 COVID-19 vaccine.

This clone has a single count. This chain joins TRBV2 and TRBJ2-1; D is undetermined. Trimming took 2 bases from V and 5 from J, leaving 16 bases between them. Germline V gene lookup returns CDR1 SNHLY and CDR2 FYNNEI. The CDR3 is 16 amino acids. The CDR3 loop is CASSEWSRTINNEQFF. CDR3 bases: TGTGCCAGCAGTGAATGGAGCAGAACCATCAACAATGAGCAGTTCTTC.

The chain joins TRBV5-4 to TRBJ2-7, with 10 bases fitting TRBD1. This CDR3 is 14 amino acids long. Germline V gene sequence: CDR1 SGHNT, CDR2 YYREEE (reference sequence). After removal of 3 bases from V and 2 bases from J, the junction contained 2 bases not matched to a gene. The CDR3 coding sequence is TGTGCCAGCAGCTCAGGGACAGGGGCCTACGAGCAGTACTTC. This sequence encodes CASSSGTGAYEQYF. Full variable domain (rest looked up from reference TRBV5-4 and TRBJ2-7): ETGVTQSPTHLIKTRGQQVTLRCSSQSGHNTVSWYQQALGQGPQFIFQYYREEENGRGNFPPRFSGLQFPNYSSELNVNALELDDSALYLCASSSGTGAYEQYFGPGTRLTVT.

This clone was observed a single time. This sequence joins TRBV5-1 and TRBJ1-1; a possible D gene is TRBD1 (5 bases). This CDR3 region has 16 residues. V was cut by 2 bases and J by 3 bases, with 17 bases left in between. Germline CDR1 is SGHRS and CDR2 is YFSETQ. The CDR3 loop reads CASSFRVVARDTEAFF. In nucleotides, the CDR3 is TGCGCCAGCAGCTTCCGTGTCGTTGCCAGGGACACTGAAGCTTTCTTT.

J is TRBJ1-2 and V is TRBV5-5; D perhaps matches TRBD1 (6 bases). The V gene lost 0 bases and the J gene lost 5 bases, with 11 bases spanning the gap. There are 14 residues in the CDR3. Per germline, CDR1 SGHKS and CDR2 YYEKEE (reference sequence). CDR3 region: CASSLGGLVYGYTF. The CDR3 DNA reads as TGTGCCAGCAGCTTGGGGGGGCTCGTGTATGGCTACACCTTC.

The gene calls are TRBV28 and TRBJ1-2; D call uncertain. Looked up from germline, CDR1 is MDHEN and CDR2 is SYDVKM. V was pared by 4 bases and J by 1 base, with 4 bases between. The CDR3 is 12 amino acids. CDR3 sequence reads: CASSSYNYGYTF. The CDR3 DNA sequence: TGTGCCAGCAGTTCATATAACTATGGCTACACCTTC.

CDR3 coding DNA: TGTGCCAGCAGTTACCGCCGGGGCGGTAGCACAGATACGCAGTATTTT. It encodes CASSYRRGGSTDTQYF. J is TRBJ2-3 and V is TRBV6-5; D may correspond to TRBD1 or TRBD2 (5 bases each). V was shortened by 2 bases and J by 0 bases, with 12 bases between the two germline ends. The CDR3 is made up of 16 amino acids. CDR1 is MNHEY and CDR2 is SVGAGI in the germline V gene.

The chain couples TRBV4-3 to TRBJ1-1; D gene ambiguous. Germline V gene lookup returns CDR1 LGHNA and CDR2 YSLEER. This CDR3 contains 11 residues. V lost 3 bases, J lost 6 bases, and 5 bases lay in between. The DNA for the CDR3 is TGCGCCAGCAGCCAGGGCGCTGAAGCTTTCTTT. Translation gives CASSQGAEAFF.

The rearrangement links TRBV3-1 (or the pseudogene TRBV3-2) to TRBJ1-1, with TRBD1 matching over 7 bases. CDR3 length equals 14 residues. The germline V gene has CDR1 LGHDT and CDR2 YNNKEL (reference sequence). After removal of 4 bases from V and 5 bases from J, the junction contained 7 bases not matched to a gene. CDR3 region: CASSRAQGRTEAFF. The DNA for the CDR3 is TGTGCCAGCAGCCGAGCACAGGGGCGGACTGAAGCTTTCTTT.

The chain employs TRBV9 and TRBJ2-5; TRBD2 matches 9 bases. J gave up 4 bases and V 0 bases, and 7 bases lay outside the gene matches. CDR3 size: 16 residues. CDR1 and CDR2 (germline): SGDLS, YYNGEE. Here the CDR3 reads CASSVGASGAIETQYF. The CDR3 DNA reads TGTGCCAGCAGCGTAGGGGCTAGCGGGGCCATAGAGACCCAGTACTTC.

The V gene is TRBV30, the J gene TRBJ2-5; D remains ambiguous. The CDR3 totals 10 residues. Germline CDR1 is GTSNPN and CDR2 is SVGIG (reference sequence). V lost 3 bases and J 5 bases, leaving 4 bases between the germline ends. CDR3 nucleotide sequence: TGTGCCTGGAGGCTGGAGACCCAGTACTTC. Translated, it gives CAWRLETQYF.

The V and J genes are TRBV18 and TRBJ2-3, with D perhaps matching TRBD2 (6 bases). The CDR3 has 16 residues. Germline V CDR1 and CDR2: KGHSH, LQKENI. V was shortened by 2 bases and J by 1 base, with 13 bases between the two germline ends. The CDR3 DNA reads TGTGCCAGCTCACCAGTCCGGGGACTCGGCACAGATACGCAGTATTTT. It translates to CASSPVRGLGTDTQYF.

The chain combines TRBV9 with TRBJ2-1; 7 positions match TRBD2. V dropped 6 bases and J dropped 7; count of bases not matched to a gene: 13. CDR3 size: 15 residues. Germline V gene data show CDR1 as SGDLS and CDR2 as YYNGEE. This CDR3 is CASTSAGRPGNEQFF. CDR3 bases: TGTGCCAGCACATCAGCGGGGCGCCCGGGGAATGAGCAGTTCTTC. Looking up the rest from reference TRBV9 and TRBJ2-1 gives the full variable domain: DSGVTQTPKHLITATGQRVTLRCSPRSGDLSVYWYQQSLDQGLQFLIQYYNGEERAKGNILERFSAQQFPDLHSELNLSSLELGDSALYFCASTSAGRPGNEQFFGPGTRLTVL.

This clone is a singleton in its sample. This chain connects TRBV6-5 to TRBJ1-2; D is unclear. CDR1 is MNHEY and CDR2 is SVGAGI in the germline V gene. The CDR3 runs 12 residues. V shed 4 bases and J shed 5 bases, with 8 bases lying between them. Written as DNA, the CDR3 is TGTGCCAGCAGTTCGGCCGTTTATGGCTACACCTTC. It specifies CASSSAVYGYTF.

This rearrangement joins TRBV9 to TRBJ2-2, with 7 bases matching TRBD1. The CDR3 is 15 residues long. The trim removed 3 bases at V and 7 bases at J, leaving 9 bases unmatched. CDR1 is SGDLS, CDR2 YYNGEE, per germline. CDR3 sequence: CASSAPGQLIGELFF. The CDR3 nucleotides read TGTGCCAGCAGCGCGCCGGGACAGTTGATCGGGGAGCTGTTTTTT.

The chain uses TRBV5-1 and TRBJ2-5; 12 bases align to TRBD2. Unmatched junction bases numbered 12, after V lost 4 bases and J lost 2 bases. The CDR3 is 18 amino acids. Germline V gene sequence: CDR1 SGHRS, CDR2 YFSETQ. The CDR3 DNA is TGCGCCAGCAGCCGGGGCCTTACTAGCGGGGGGCGTCAAGAGACCCAGTACTTC. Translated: CASSRGLTSGGRQETQYF.

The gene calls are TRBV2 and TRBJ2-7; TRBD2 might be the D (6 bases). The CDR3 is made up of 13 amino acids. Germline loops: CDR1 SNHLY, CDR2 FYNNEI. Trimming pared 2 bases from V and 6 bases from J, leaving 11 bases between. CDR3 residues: CASSEIGRREQYF. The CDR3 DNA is TGTGCCAGCAGTGAAATCGGGAGACGCGAGCAGTACTTC.

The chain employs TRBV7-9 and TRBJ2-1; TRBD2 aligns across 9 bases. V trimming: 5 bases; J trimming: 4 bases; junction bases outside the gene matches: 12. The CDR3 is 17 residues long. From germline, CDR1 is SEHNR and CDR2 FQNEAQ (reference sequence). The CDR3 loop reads CASSHPIQRGVYNEQFF. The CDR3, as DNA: TGTGCCAGCAGCCATCCAATCCAGCGGGGGGTATACAATGAGCAGTTCTTC.

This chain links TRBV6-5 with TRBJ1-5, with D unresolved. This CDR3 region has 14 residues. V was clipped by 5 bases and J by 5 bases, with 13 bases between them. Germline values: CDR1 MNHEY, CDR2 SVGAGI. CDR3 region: CASSLARPDQPQHF. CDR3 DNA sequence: TGTGCCAGCAGTCTGGCCCGCCCCGATCAGCCCCAGCATTTT.

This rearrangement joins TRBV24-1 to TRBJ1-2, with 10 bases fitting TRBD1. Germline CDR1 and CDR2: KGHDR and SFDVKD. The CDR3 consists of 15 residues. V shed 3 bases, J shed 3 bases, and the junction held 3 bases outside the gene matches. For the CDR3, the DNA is TGTGCCACCAGTGATAGGACAGGGGGGGACTATGGCTACACCTTC. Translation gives CATSDRTGGDYGYTF.

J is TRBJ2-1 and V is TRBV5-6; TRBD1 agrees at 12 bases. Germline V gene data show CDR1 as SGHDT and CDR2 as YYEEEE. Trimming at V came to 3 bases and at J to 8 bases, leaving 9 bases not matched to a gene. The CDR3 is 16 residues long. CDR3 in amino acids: CASSSPGTGGLDEQFF. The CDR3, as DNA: TGTGCCAGCAGCTCCCCTGGGACAGGGGGCCTCGATGAGCAGTTCTTC.

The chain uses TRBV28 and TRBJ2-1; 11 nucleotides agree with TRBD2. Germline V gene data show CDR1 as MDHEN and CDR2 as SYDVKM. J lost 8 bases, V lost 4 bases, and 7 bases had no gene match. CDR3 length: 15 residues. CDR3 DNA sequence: TGTGCCAGCAGTTCGACTAGCGGGGCCTTTCATGAGCAGTTCTTC. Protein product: CASSSTSGAFHEQFF.

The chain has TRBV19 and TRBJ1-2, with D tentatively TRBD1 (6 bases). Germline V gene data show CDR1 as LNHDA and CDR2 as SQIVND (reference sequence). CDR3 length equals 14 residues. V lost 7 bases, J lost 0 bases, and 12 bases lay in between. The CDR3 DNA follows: TGTGCCAGTATCCGGGCAGGGGCTAACTATGGCTACACCTTC. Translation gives CASIRAGANYGYTF.

The CDR3 nucleotides read TGTGCCAGCAGTTTAGGACGGAACACTGAAGCTTTCTTT. It encodes CASSLGRNTEAFF. The chain is built from TRBV27 and TRBJ1-1; no clear D gene. The CDR3 consists of 13 residues. CDR1 and CDR2 (germline): MNHEY, SMNVEV (reference sequence). The V and J ends lost 2 bases and 1 base respectively, with 5 bases between them.

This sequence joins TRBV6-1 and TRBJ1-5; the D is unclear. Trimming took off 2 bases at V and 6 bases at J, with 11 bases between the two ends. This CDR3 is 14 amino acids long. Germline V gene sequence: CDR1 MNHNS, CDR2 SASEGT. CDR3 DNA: TGTGCCAGCAGTGAATACGTGGAGGGTCAGCCCCAGCATTTT. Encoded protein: CASSEYVEGQPQHF.

The CDR3 loop is CASSNTRRDRSNQPQHF. CDR3 bases: TGTGCCAGCAGCAATACCCGCCGGGACAGAAGCAATCAGCCCCAGCATTTT. The chain has TRBV7-8 and TRBJ1-5; TRBD1 agrees at 7 bases. The germline CDR1 and CDR2 sequences are SGHVS and FQNEAQ. The CDR3 is 17 residues long. J gave up 1 base and V 5 bases, and 11 bases lay outside the gene matches.

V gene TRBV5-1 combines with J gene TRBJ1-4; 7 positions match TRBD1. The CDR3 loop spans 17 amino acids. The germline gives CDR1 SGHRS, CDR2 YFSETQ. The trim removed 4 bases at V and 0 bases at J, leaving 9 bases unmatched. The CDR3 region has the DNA TGCGCCAGCAGCCCGGACAGGTGGGGGGCAACTAATGAAAAACTGTTTTTT. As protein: CASSPDRWGATNEKLFF.

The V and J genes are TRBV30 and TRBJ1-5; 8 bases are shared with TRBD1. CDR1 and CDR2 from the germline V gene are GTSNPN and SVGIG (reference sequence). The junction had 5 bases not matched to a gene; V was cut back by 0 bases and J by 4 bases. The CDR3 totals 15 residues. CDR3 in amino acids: CAWSVQGGRNQPQHF. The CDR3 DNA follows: TGTGCCTGGAGTGTACAGGGGGGTCGAAATCAGCCCCAGCATTTT.

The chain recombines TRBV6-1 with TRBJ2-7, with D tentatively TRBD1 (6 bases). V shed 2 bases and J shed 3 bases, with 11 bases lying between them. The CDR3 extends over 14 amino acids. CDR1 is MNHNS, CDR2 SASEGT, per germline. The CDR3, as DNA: TGTGCCAGCAGTGAATCAGGGGAGATCTACGAGCAGTACTTC. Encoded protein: CASSESGEIYEQYF.

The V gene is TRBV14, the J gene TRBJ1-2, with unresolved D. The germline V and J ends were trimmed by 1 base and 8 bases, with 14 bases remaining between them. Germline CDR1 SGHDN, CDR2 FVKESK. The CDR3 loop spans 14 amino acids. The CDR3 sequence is CASSQGPRTGGYTF. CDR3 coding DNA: TGTGCCAGCAGCCAAGGTCCCAGGACGGGAGGCTACACCTTC.